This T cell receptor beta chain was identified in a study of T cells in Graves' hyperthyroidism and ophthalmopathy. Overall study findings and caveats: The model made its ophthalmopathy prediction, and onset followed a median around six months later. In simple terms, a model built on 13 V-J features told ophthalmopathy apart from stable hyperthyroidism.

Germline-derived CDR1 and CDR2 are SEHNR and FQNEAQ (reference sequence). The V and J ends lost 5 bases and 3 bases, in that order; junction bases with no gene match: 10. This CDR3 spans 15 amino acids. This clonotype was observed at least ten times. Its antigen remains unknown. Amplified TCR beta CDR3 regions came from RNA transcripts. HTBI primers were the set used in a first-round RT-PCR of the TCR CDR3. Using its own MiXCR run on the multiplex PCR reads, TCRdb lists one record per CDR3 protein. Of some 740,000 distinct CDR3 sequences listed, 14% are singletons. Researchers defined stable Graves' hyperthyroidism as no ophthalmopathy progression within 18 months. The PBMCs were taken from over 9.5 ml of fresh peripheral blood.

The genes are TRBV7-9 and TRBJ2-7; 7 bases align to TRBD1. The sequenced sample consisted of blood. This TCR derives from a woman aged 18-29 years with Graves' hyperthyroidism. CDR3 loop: CASSPDRDGRYEQYF. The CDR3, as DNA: TGTGCCAGCAGCCCAGACAGGGACGGCCGCTACGAGCAGTACTTC.